This T cell receptor (beta chain) was sequenced for a study of cytomegalovirus exposure and HLA in healthy donors. Study-level findings and limits: Immune exposure information comprised only CMV serostatus.

A remark on this clone: As yet, its antigen is unknown.

This CDR3 is built from 13 residues. V was pared by 5 bases and J by 3 bases, with 9 bases between. Germline V lookup: CDR1 LNHNV, CDR2 YYDKDF (reference sequence). The PCR contained 60 Vbeta and 13 Jbeta primers. Only in-frame clones appear in the TCRdb table, and some are missing; sequencing was by immunoSEQ multiplex PCR. The repertoire holds roughly 170,000 clones, with roughly 88% as singletons. J is TRBJ2-3 and V is TRBV15; D gene unclear. The sequencing input was PBMCs. This receptor was identified in a girl aged 2 to 9 in good health and CMV-seropositive. DNA for the CDR3: TGTGCCACCAGCTTTGATCGGACAGATACGCAGTATTTT. It specifies CATSFDRTDTQYF. Drawing the rest from reference TRBV15 and TRBJ2-3, the complete variable domain is DAMVIQNPRYQVTQFGKPVTLSCSQTLNHNVMYWYQQKSSQAPKLLFHYYDKDFNNEADTPDNFQSRRPNTSFCFLDIRSPGLGDTAMYLCATSFDRTDTQYFGPGTRLTVL.